The 20 T cell receptor beta chains listed next were all sequenced from one sample in a study of T cell responses to AZD1222 COVID-19 vaccine. Some clones are missing from TCRdb's copy, which holds only in-frame ones; the method was immunoSEQ multiplex PCR. The sample records some 130,000 clones, more than 75% being singletons. Sequences were derived from peripheral blood, sampled on day 0 of AZD1222 vaccination. These TCRs come from an adult in good health.

This clone was picked up a small number of times. This sequence joins TRBV10-3 and TRBJ1-2; a possible D gene is TRBD1 (5 bases). The CDR3 extends over 15 amino acids. Trimming took 3 bases from V and 0 from J, leaving 11 bases between them. Germline V gene lookup returns CDR1 ENHRY and CDR2 SYGVKD. CDR3 nucleotide sequence: TGTGCCATCAGTGACAGGGTGGGAGCTAACTATGGCTACACCTTC. Protein product: CAISDRVGANYGYTF.

The chain recombines TRBV2 with TRBJ1-1; D not certain. The length of the CDR3 is 12 residues. Per germline, CDR1 SNHLY and CDR2 FYNNEI. V lost 4 bases and J lost 3, with 6 bases in between. The CDR3 region has the DNA TGTGCCAGCAGTGCTTCTTACACTGAAGCTTTCTTT. This encodes CASSASYTEAFF.

This chain joins TRBV7-3 and TRBJ2-3, with D possibly matching TRBD2 (5 bases). V lost 2 bases and J 10 bases, leaving 13 bases between the germline ends. The CDR3 has 13 residues. CDR1 and CDR2 (germline): SGHTA, FQGTGA. The CDR3 here is CASSLDEGFPQYF. CDR3 nucleotide sequence: TGTGCCAGCAGCTTAGATGAGGGCTTTCCGCAGTATTTT.

The V gene is TRBV10-1, the J gene TRBJ2-5, with D perhaps TRBD1 (6 bases). The germline V gene encodes CDR1 WNHNN and CDR2 SYGVQD (reference sequence). This CDR3 contains 14 residues. V was shortened by 8 bases and J by 2 bases, with 15 bases between the two germline ends. CDR3 DNA sequence: TGCGCCAGCTCCAGGGGTGGACAGCAAGAGACCCAGTACTTC. As protein: CASSRGGQQETQYF.

In nucleotides, the CDR3 is TGTGCCAGCTCACGACGCATGGACACAGAGACCCAGTACTTC. Protein sequence: CASSRRMDTETQYF. V and J are TRBV27 and TRBJ2-5, with a tentative D call TRBD1 (5 bases). The V and J ends lost 8 bases and 4 bases respectively, with 17 bases between them. Germline CDR1 and CDR2: MNHEY and SMNVEV (reference sequence). CDR3 length equals 14 residues.

The rearrangement joins TRBV5-1 to TRBJ1-3, with D uncertain. CDR1 is SGHRS and CDR2 is YFSETQ in the germline V gene. This CDR3 comprises 14 residues. The V end lost 3 bases, the J end lost 0 bases, and 7 bases lay between the germline ends. CDR3 protein: CASSYSLSGNTIYF. The CDR3 DNA reads as TGCGCCAGCAGCTATAGCCTCTCTGGAAACACCATATATTTT. The whole variable domain, filled in from reference TRBV5-1 and TRBJ1-3, reads KAGVTQTPRYLIKTRGQQVTLSCSPISGHRSVSWYQQTPGQGLQFLFEYFSETQRNKGNFPGRFSGRQFSNSRSEMNVSTLELGDSALYLCASSYSLSGNTIYFGEGSWLTVV.

This clone is a singleton in its sample. The gene calls are TRBV5-4 and TRBJ1-6; D ambiguous. Trimming pared 4 bases from V and 9 bases from J, leaving 8 bases between. The CDR3 has 12 amino acids. Germline-derived CDR1 and CDR2 are SGHNT and YYREEE (reference sequence). The DNA for the CDR3 is TGTGCCAGCAGCACCGAAGGTTCACCCCTCCACTTT. It codes for CASSTEGSPLHF.

The gene calls are TRBV27 and TRBJ1-1; no clear D. V shed 2 bases and J shed 4 bases, with 11 bases lying between them. Germline values: CDR1 MNHEY, CDR2 SMNVEV (reference sequence). The CDR3 spans 14 residues. The CDR3 sequence is CASSLGKAITEAFF. Here the CDR3 DNA reads TGTGCCAGCAGTTTAGGCAAGGCGATCACTGAAGCTTTCTTT.

The chain carries TRBV12-3 or TRBV12-4 and TRBJ2-3; TRBD2 is a possible D gene (6 bases). V gave up 9 bases and J gave up 6 bases, with 10 bases separating them. The CDR3 covers 11 residues. The CDR3 DNA sequence: TGTGCCAGTACGGAGGGGGATACGCAGTATTTT. It is translated as CASTEGDTQYF.

V is TRBV29-1 and J is TRBJ2-7; a possible D gene is TRBD1 (6 bases). Looked up from germline, CDR1 is SQVTM and CDR2 is ANQGSEA. CDR3 length: 12 residues. V was cut by 4 bases and J by 4 bases, with 11 bases left in between. The CDR3 DNA sequence: TGCAGCGTTGTTCACAGGGATTACGAGCAGTACTTC. It yields the protein CSVVHRDYEQYF.

V gene TRBV5-1 combines with J gene TRBJ2-5; 10 bases map to TRBD1. There are 14 residues in the CDR3. Trimming cost V 4 bases and J 2 bases; bases outside gene matches: 2. CDR1 SGHRS and CDR2 YFSETQ come from the germline V gene. In DNA form, the CDR3 reads TGCGCCAGCAGCCGGGACAGGGGACAAGAGACCCAGTACTTC. It yields the protein CASSRDRGQETQYF.

The rearrangement uses TRBV7-3 and TRBJ2-3; 10 nucleotides match TRBD2. This CDR3 has 16 residues. With V trimmed by 0 bases and J by 1 base, 1 base remained unmatched. Germline loops: CDR1 SGHTA, CDR2 FQGTGA. CDR3 residues: CASSLTGTSGTDTQYF. Written as DNA, the CDR3 is TGTGCCAGCAGCTTAACTGGGACTAGCGGCACAGATACGCAGTATTTT.

V and J are TRBV28 and TRBJ2-7; TRBD2 matches 8 bases. This CDR3 contains 14 residues. Trimming removed 11 bases from V and 2 bases from J; junction bases left unmatched: 11. The germline V gene has CDR1 MDHEN and CDR2 SYDVKM. The CDR3 region has the DNA TGTGCCCTCGGGAGCGGGGGCCATACCTACGAGCAGTACTTC. It codes for CALGSGGHTYEQYF.

The gene calls are TRBV11-1 and TRBJ1-1; the D gene is possibly TRBD1 (6 bases). The V gene lost 5 bases and the J gene lost 4 bases, with 14 bases spanning the gap. The CDR3 extends over 14 amino acids. The germline V gene encodes CDR1 SGHAT and CDR2 FQDESV (reference sequence). CDR3: CASSHQDSSTEAFF. Here the CDR3 DNA reads TGTGCCAGCAGCCACCAGGACAGTTCCACTGAAGCTTTCTTT. The full variable domain, in which reference TRBV11-1 and TRBJ1-1 provide the parts outside the CDR3, is EAEVAQSPRYKITEKSQAVAFWCDPISGHATLYWYRQILGQGPELLVQFQDESVVDDSQLPKDRFSAERLKGVDSTLKIQPAELGDSAMYLCASSHQDSSTEAFFGQGTRLTVV.

V and J are TRBV4-2 and TRBJ1-1; possible D gene TRBD1, 6 bases. The CDR3 has 14 amino acids. Germline V gene data show CDR1 as LGHNA and CDR2 as YNFKEQ. Trimming took 6 bases from V and 1 from J, leaving 12 bases between them. This CDR3 reads CASRAGGGNTEAFF. The CDR3 region has the DNA TGTGCCAGCAGGGCTGGGGGCGGGAACACTGAAGCTTTCTTT.

The rearrangement joins TRBV7-2 to TRBJ1-2; TRBD1 is a possible D gene (6 bases). The CDR3 is 16 amino acids. CDR1 SGHTA and CDR2 FQGNSA come from the germline V gene. Trimming left V 7 bases short and J 0 bases short, with 18 bases between. This CDR3 reads CASNPRGAAANYGYTF. The CDR3 DNA reads as TGTGCCAGCAACCCTAGGGGGGCGGCCGCTAACTATGGCTACACCTTC. Full variable domain (rest looked up from reference TRBV7-2 and TRBJ1-2): GAGVSQSPSNKVTEKGKDVELRCDPISGHTALYWYRQSLGQGLEFLIYFQGNSAPDKSGLPSDRFSAERTGGSVSTLTIQRTQQEDSAVYLCASNPRGAAANYGYTFGSGTRLTVV.

In DNA form, the CDR3 reads TGCAGCGTTGAGTTTGCTCCGAGCTCCTACAATGAGCAGTTCTTC. Translating it yields CSVEFAPSSYNEQFF. The gene calls are TRBV29-1 and TRBJ2-1; D ambiguous. The germline gives CDR1 SQVTM, CDR2 ANQGSEA. Trimming removed 3 bases at V and 0 bases at J, with 12 bases between. The CDR3 covers 15 residues.

The chain joins TRBV6-5 to TRBJ2-7; no definite D call. Germline V lookup: CDR1 MNHEY, CDR2 SVGAGI. The CDR3 is made up of 14 amino acids. V lost 0 bases, J lost 2 bases, and 8 bases lay in between. The CDR3 region has the DNA TGTGCCAGCAGTTACTCCGCTAGTACCTACGAGCAGTACTTC. As protein: CASSYSASTYEQYF.

This clone was seen just once. This chain links TRBV5-1 with TRBJ1-4, with a possible D match to TRBD1 (6 bases). Between the trimmed V and J ends, which lost 0 bases and 7 bases, there was a span of 10 bases. The CDR3 is 14 amino acids. The germline V gene has CDR1 SGHRS and CDR2 YFSETQ. CDR3 bases: TGCGCCAGCAGCTTGGGTCGGGACACTGAAAAACTGTTTTTT. Protein: CASSLGRDTEKLFF.

This clone was found once. The chain joins TRBV6-5 to TRBJ2-7; 8 bases are a match to TRBD1. Looked up from germline, CDR1 is MNHEY and CDR2 is SVGAGI. CDR3 length: 15 residues. V was clipped by 8 bases and J by 3 bases; unmatched bases: 12. CDR3 loop: CASSPSRTGNYEQYF. In nucleotides, the CDR3 is TGTGCCAGCTCACCATCTCGGACAGGGAACTACGAGCAGTACTTC.